Below are 32 T cell receptor beta chains sequenced from a single sample in a study of blood T cell repertoires in COVID-19. Method: immunoSEQ multiplex PCR; TCRdb's copy keeps in-frame clones and lacks some. This table holds some 250,000 clones, more than 75% found once. Sequencing was done on a sample of peripheral blood. The receptors come from a woman between 40 and 50 years old who had recovered from COVID-19.

This clone was observed a handful of times. This chain connects TRBV11-3 to TRBJ2-1, with a possible D match to TRBD2 (6 bases). The ends were cut back, 4 bases at V and 10 bases at J, with 20 bases in the middle. CDR1 SGHNT and CDR2 YENEEA come from the germline V gene. The CDR3 has 15 residues. This CDR3 is CASSSGLSGVPEQFF. Written as DNA, the CDR3 is TGTGCCAGCAGCTCGGGACTTTCGGGTGTTCCGGAGCAGTTCTTC.

This sequence joins TRBV5-5 and TRBJ2-2; D unclear. This CDR3 is 14 amino acids long. The germline gives CDR1 SGHKS, CDR2 YYEKEE (reference sequence). Trimming removed 4 bases from V and 3 bases from J, with 10 bases in between. CDR3 nucleotide sequence: TGTGCCAGCAGCAACCCGGAGCACACCGGGGAGCTGTTTTTT. It specifies CASSNPEHTGELFF.

This clone was counted between two and nine times. The genes are TRBV15 and TRBJ1-4; D perhaps matches TRBD1 (5 bases). V lost 5 bases to trimming and J lost 0 bases, with 10 bases between them. CDR3 length equals 15 residues. CDR1 LNHNV and CDR2 YYDKDF come from the germline V gene (reference sequence). CDR3 sequence: CATSGAGTTNEKLFF. The CDR3 coding sequence is TGTGCCACCAGCGGGGCGGGGACAACTAATGAAAAACTGTTTTTT.

The chain uses TRBV6-2 or TRBV6-3 and TRBJ2-7; D is uncertain. This CDR3 has 11 residues. Germline CDR1 is MNHEY and CDR2 is SVGEGT. V lost 1 base and J 6 bases, leaving 4 bases between the germline ends. The CDR3 sequence is CASSYFREQYF. For the CDR3, the DNA is TGTGCCAGCAGTTACTTCCGCGAGCAGTACTTC.

The J gene is TRBJ2-7, the V gene TRBV6-2 or TRBV6-3; D possibly corresponds to TRBD2 (6 bases). This CDR3 is built from 12 residues. Germline loops: CDR1 MNHEY, CDR2 SVGEGT. With 5 bases removed from V and 4 bases from J, the gap between germline ends came to 9 bases. The CDR3 bases are TGTGCCAGCAGTGCCCGGGGGTACGAGCAGTACGTC. Amino acid sequence: CASSARGYEQYV.

J is TRBJ2-7 and V is TRBV11-2; 12 bases align to TRBD2. The V gene's germline CDR1 is SGHAT and CDR2 FQNNGV. This CDR3 has 18 residues. Trimming at V came to 1 base and at J to 0 bases, leaving 7 bases not matched to a gene. The DNA of the CDR3 is TGTGCCAGCAGCTTAGTGACTAGCGGGAGTGCGGGCTCCTACGAGCAGTACTTC. This codes for CASSLVTSGSAGSYEQYF.

The chain joins TRBV2 to TRBJ1-4; 10 bases line up with TRBD1. The CDR3 runs to 15 residues. CDR1 and CDR2 (germline): SNHLY, FYNNEI. Trimming at V came to 4 bases and at J to 7 bases, leaving 6 bases not matched to a gene. This CDR3 reads CASSGTRTGGEKLFF. The CDR3 DNA reads TGTGCCAGCAGTGGGACCCGGACAGGGGGTGAAAAACTGTTTTTT. Full variable domain (rest looked up from reference TRBV2 and TRBJ1-4): EPEVTQTPSHQVTQMGQEVILRCVPISNHLYFYWYRQILGQKVEFLVSFYNNEISEKSEIFDDQFSVERPDGSNFTLKIRSTKLEDSAMYFCASSGTRTGGEKLFFGSGTQLSVL.

In nucleotides, the CDR3 is TGTGCCACCAGTGATCCGTCTGGGGGGAGCAATCAGCCCCAGCATTTT. Its translation: CATSDPSGGSNQPQHF. J is TRBJ1-5 and V is TRBV24-1, with D perhaps matching TRBD1 (5 bases). CDR1 and CDR2 from the germline V gene are KGHDR and SFDVKD. This CDR3 has 16 residues. V was cut by 3 bases and J by 1 base, with 12 bases left in between.

This rearrangement joins TRBV25-1 to TRBJ1-2; 8 bases match TRBD1. J lost 8 bases, V lost 3 bases, and 8 bases had no gene match. The germline gives CDR1 MGHDK, CDR2 SYGVNS. The CDR3 runs 14 residues. The CDR3 bases are TGTGCCAGCAGTGACGGACAGGGTGGTCTCGGCTACACCTTC. Amino acid sequence: CASSDGQGGLGYTF.

The V gene is TRBV5-6, the J gene TRBJ2-7, with 7 positions matching TRBD1. J gave up 4 bases and V 4 bases, and 11 bases lay outside the gene matches. The CDR3 is 15 residues long. The germline gives CDR1 SGHDT, CDR2 YYEEEE. CDR3 in DNA: TGTGCCAGCAGCCAGAACAGGGGCCCCTCTTACGAGCAGTACTTC. Translation gives CASSQNRGPSYEQYF.

This clone appeared once. The chain uses TRBV7-2 and TRBJ1-1; the D is unclear. Germline V gene sequence: CDR1 SGHTA, CDR2 FQGNSA. The CDR3 runs 14 residues. Deletions cut 5 bases from V and 7 bases from J, with 17 bases between. For the CDR3, the DNA is TGTGCCAGCAGCCCGACACCTCCCGCGGGTGAAGCTTTCTTT. Translation gives CASSPTPPAGEAFF.

V gene TRBV6-6 combines with J gene TRBJ1-1; no clear D. CDR1 is MNHNY, CDR2 SVGAGI, per germline (reference sequence). V dropped 2 bases and J dropped 5 bases, with 6 bases sitting between them. CDR3 length: 12 amino acids. In DNA form, the CDR3 reads TGTGCCAGCAGTTACACGGAGACTGAAGCTTTCTTT. Translation gives CASSYTETEAFF.

CDR3 bases: TGTGCCAGCAGCCGCGAACTAGCGGGAGGGCATGAGCAGTTCTTC. Protein: CASSRELAGGHEQFF. This chain joins TRBV5-4 and TRBJ2-1; 13 nucleotides align to TRBD2. V dropped 4 bases and J dropped 8; count of bases not matched to a gene: 6. Germline V lookup: CDR1 SGHNT, CDR2 YYREEE (reference sequence). This CDR3 region has 15 residues. The full variable domain, in which reference TRBV5-4 and TRBJ2-1 provide the parts outside the CDR3, is ETGVTQSPTHLIKTRGQQVTLRCSSQSGHNTVSWYQQALGQGPQFIFQYYREEENGRGNFPPRFSGLQFPNYSSELNVNALELDDSALYLCASSRELAGGHEQFFGPGTRLTVL.

The V call is TRBV10-2, the J call TRBJ1-1, with D possibly being TRBD1 (5 bases). The CDR3 has 14 amino acids. Trimming stripped 6 bases from V and 1 base from J, with 12 bases between. Germline values: CDR1 WSHSY, CDR2 SAAADI. This CDR3 is CASSPRGRNTEAFF. The DNA for the CDR3 is TGCGCCAGCAGCCCCCGGGGGAGGAACACTGAAGCTTTCTTT.

The chain carries TRBV28 and TRBJ2-6; 9 bases map to TRBD1. Unmatched junction bases numbered 4, after V lost 8 bases and J lost 2 bases. The CDR3 consists of 15 residues. The V gene's germline CDR1 is MDHEN and CDR2 SYDVKM. The chain's CDR3 is CASVTGGAGANVLTF. The CDR3 DNA is TGTGCCAGCGTCACAGGGGGCGCTGGGGCCAACGTCCTGACTTTC.

V is TRBV9 and J is TRBJ2-3; 11 bases line up with TRBD2. Trimming cost V 0 bases and J 4 bases; bases outside gene matches: 10. The CDR3 is 18 amino acids. Per germline, CDR1 SGDLS and CDR2 YYNGEE. The CDR3 region is CASSVGLAGGVGADTQYF. CDR3 nucleotides: TGTGCCAGCAGCGTAGGGCTAGCGGGAGGTGTTGGGGCAGATACGCAGTATTTT. The full variable domain, rest sourced from reference TRBV9 and TRBJ2-3, is DSGVTQTPKHLITATGQRVTLRCSPRSGDLSVYWYQQSLDQGLQFLIQYYNGEERAKGNILERFSAQQFPDLHSELNLSSLELGDSALYFCASSVGLAGGVGADTQYFGPGTRLTVL.

The sample holds one count of this clone. This chain uses TRBV19 with TRBJ1-5; 7 bases line up with TRBD1. This CDR3 is 14 amino acids long. CDR1 and CDR2 from the germline V gene are LNHDA and SQIVND (reference sequence). Trimming at V came to 4 bases and at J to 11 bases, leaving 11 bases not matched to a gene. The CDR3 coding sequence is TGTGCCAGTAGTACGGGGGACAGCGGTCGAGCCCAGCATTTT. Translation gives CASSTGDSGRAQHF. Filled out from reference TRBV19 and TRBJ1-5, the complete variable domain reads DGGITQSPKYLFRKEGQNVTLSCEQNLNHDAMYWYRQDPGQGLRLIYYSQIVNDFQKGDIAEGYSVSREKKESFPLTVTSAQKNPTAFYLCASSTGDSGRAQHFGDGTRLSIL.

This chain joins TRBV7-9 and TRBJ2-6; tentatively, D is TRBD2 (5 bases). This CDR3 has 15 amino acids. Germline V gives CDR1 SEHNR, CDR2 FQNEAQ (reference sequence). With 5 bases removed from V and 2 bases from J, the gap between germline ends came to 10 bases. In DNA form, the CDR3 reads TGTGCCAGCAGCCCGGGATGGGCTGGGGCCAACGTCCTGACTTTC. Translated: CASSPGWAGANVLTF.

The chain's CDR3 is CASSPGIGLAGNTGELFF. CDR3 bases: TGTGCCAGCAGCCCCGGAATCGGACTAGCGGGAAACACCGGGGAGCTGTTTTTT. The chain couples TRBV13 to TRBJ2-2, with TRBD2 matching over 12 bases. The CDR3 length is 18 residues. Germline CDR1 is PRHDT and CDR2 is FYEKMQ (reference sequence). V dropped 5 bases and J dropped 2; count of bases not matched to a gene: 9. Full variable domain (rest looked up from reference TRBV13 and TRBJ2-2): AAGVIQSPRHLIKEKRETATLKCYPIPRHDTVYWYQQGPGQDPQFLISFYEKMQSDKGSIPDRFSAQQFSDYHSELNMSSLELGDSALYFCASSPGIGLAGNTGELFFGEGSRLTVL.

This chain connects TRBV19 to TRBJ1-1; D not resolved. Germline CDR1 reads LNHDA; CDR2 reads SQIVND (reference sequence). V shed 1 base and J shed 3 bases, with 12 bases lying between them. The CDR3 has 15 amino acids. The CDR3 DNA reads as TGTGCCAGTAGTATAGTCGGAGGAAAAGACACTGAAGCTTTCTTT. Protein sequence: CASSIVGGKDTEAFF.

The gene calls are TRBV11-3 and TRBJ1-2; D is perhaps TRBD1 (5 bases). CDR1 and CDR2 from the germline V gene are SGHNT and YENEEA. V was cut by 3 bases and J by 4 bases, with 15 bases left in between. The CDR3 length is 15 residues. This CDR3 reads CASSFNSDSPYGYTF. In DNA, the CDR3 is TGTGCCAGCAGCTTCAACTCCGACAGCCCCTATGGCTACACCTTC.

The chain is built from TRBV5-1 and TRBJ2-3; 12 bases are shared with TRBD1. Germline CDR1 reads SGHRS; CDR2 reads YFSETQ. The trim removed 4 bases at V and 4 bases at J, leaving 7 bases unmatched. This CDR3 is built from 16 residues. CDR3 residues: CASSPLGTGGSDTQYF. The CDR3 DNA follows: TGCGCCAGCAGCCCCCTGGGGACAGGGGGCTCAGATACGCAGTATTTT.

The chain combines TRBV7-3 with TRBJ2-3; the match to TRBD2 covers 8 bases. The germline CDR1 and CDR2 sequences are SGHTA and FQGTGA. CDR3 length: 14 residues. V lost 3 bases and J lost 3; bases outside the gene matches: 2. The CDR3 bases are TGTGCCAGCAGCTTGGGCGGGAGGACAGATACGCAGTATTTT. Its translation: CASSLGGRTDTQYF.

The genes are TRBV10-3 and TRBJ2-5; 11 nucleotides line up with TRBD2. J lost 2 bases, V lost 3 bases, and 8 bases had no gene match. CDR3 length equals 17 residues. Per germline, CDR1 ENHRY and CDR2 SYGVKD. Here the CDR3 reads CAISEGTSGGGQETQYF. CDR3 nucleotide sequence: TGTGCCATCAGTGAAGGGACTAGCGGAGGGGGGCAAGAGACCCAGTACTTC.

The V gene is TRBV21-1, the J gene TRBJ2-7; the table calls TRBD2, which could not be checked here. TRBV21-1 is an annotated pseudogene. This CDR3 has 15 amino acids. The CDR3 DNA reads as TGTGCCAGCAGCCCCCGACTAGCGGGAGCCTACGAGCAGTACGTC. Translation: CASSPRLAGAYEQYV.

The V call is TRBV6-6, the J call TRBJ1-1; maybe TRBD1 (6 bases). There are 14 residues in the CDR3. Deletions cut 0 bases from V and 5 bases from J, with 10 bases between. CDR1 is MNHNY and CDR2 is SVGAGI in the germline V gene (reference sequence). The CDR3, as DNA: TGTGCCAGCAGTTACTCGAAGGGGGGGACTGAAGCTTTCTTT. Encoded protein: CASSYSKGGTEAFF.

The CDR3 reads CASSIGYYRVYEQYV. CDR3 DNA: TGTGCCAGTAGTATCGGGTACTACAGGGTTTACGAGCAGTACGTC. The chain is built from TRBV19 and TRBJ2-7; D might be TRBD1 (6 bases). Germline CDR1 LNHDA, CDR2 SQIVND (reference sequence). V lost 3 bases and J 4 bases, leaving 16 bases between the germline ends. The CDR3 runs 15 residues.

The V call is TRBV6-2 or TRBV6-3, the J call TRBJ2-5; 7 bases are a match to TRBD1. Germline CDR1 MNHEY, CDR2 SVGEGT. The junction had 11 bases not matched to a gene; V was cut back by 0 bases and J by 1 base. The length of the CDR3 is 18 residues. The CDR3 DNA reads TGTGCCAGCAGTTACTCGATACGGGCACAGGGGATCCAAGAGACCCAGTACTTC. Protein sequence: CASSYSIRAQGIQETQYF.

The chain uses TRBV6-2 or TRBV6-3 and TRBJ2-7; D is perhaps TRBD1 (5 bases). The CDR3 runs to 14 residues. The germline V gene encodes CDR1 MNHEY and CDR2 SVGEGT. Trimming cost V 2 bases and J 6 bases, with 14 bases left between them. The CDR3 bases are TGTGCCAGCAGTTACGGGTTGGGGCGCGTCGAGCAGTACGTC. It specifies CASSYGLGRVEQYV.

V usage is TRBV5-1 and J usage is TRBJ1-1; D not certain. Per the germline V gene, CDR1 is SGHRS and CDR2 is YFSETQ. This CDR3 is 16 amino acids long. Trimming shortened V by 0 bases and J by 5 bases, and 17 bases separated the two germline ends. CDR3 coding DNA: TGCGCCAGCAGCTTGGAGAATACGGGAGGGCGGACTGAAGCTTTCTTT. Its translation: CASSLENTGGRTEAFF.

This sequence joins TRBV11-2 and TRBJ2-5, with 7 bases that match TRBD1. The V segment lost 1 base and the J segment 1 base; nucleotides outside the gene matches: 3. This CDR3 region has 15 residues. The V gene's germline CDR1 is SGHAT and CDR2 FQNNGV. CDR3 in amino acids: CASSLVDRVQETQYF. CDR3 in DNA: TGTGCCAGCAGCTTAGTCGACAGGGTCCAAGAGACCCAGTACTTC.

This clone was picked up a small number of times. The genes are TRBV6-5 and TRBJ2-2; D is undetermined. V was clipped by 5 bases and J by 1 base, with 11 bases between them. This CDR3 is built from 15 residues. Germline V gene sequence: CDR1 MNHEY, CDR2 SVGAGI. The CDR3 region is CASSLTSLNTGELFF. For the CDR3, the DNA is TGTGCCAGCAGTCTCACATCTCTGAACACCGGGGAGCTGTTTTTT.